The clone carrying this T cell receptor beta chain counts as medium-sized (0.01 to 0.1%). Its antigen is unidentified. Deletions cut 4 bases from V and 0 bases from J, with 20 bases between. This CDR3 comprises 17 residues. Germline V gene sequence: CDR1 SGHKS, CDR2 YYEKEE (reference sequence). From live CD3+CD8+TCRalphabeta+ cells, four PD-1 and/or TIGIT subsets were sorted. The data were obtained in a study of circulating CD8 cells and anti-PD-1 response in melanoma. General study findings and limits: DNEG was most diverse; TIGIT repertoires were least diverse.

Using around 16 ng of total RNA, TCR libraries were made with the QIAseq Immune Repertoire TCR panel. Each CDR3 protein gets one entry after TCRdb re-called the reads with MiXCR. The sample has 150 to 200 distinct CDR3 sequences; 6.8% are singletons. This TCR came from a human donor with melanoma. The chain is built from TRBV5-5 and TRBJ2-7; TRBD2 is a possible D gene (7 bases). The sequencing here drew on CD8+ T cells from PBMCs, taken at baseline or after one month of anti-PD-1 therapy (not recorded which). The CDR3 nucleotides are TGTGCCAGCAGCCCGTATTGGGGGGGCGAAGGCTCCTACGAGCAGTACTTC. This gives the protein CASSPYWGGEGSYEQYF.